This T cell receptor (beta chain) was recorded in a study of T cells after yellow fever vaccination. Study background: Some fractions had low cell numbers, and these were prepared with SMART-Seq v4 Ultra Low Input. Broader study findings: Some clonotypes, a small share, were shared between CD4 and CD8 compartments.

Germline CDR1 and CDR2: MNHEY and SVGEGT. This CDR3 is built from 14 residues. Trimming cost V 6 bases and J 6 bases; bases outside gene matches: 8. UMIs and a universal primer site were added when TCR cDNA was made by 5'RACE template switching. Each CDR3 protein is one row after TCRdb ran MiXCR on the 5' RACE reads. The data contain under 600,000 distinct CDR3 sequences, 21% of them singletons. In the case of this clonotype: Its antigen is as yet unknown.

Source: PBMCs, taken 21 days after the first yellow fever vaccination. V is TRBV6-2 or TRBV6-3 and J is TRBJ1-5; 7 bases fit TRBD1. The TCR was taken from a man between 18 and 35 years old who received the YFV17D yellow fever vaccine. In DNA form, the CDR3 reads TGTGCCAGCAGGAGACAGGGCTTTCCTCAGCCCCAGCATTTT. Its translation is CASRRQGFPQPQHF.